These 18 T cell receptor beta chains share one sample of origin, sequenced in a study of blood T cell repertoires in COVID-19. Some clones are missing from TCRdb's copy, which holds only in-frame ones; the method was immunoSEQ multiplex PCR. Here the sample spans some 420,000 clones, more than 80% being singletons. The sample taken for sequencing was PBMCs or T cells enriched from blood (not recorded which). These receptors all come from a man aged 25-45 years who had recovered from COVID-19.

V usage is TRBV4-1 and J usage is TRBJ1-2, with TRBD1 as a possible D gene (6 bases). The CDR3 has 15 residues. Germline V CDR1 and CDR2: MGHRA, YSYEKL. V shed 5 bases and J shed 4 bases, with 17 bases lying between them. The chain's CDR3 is CASSAYREVPYGYTF. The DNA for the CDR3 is TGCGCCAGCAGCGCCTACAGGGAAGTACCCTATGGCTACACCTTC.

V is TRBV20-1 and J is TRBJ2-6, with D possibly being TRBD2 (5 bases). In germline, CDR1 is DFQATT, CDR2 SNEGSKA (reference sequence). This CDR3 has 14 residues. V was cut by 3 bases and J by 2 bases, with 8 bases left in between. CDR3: CSASPGTGANVLTF. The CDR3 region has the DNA TGCAGTGCTAGTCCCGGGACTGGGGCCAACGTCCTGACTTTC.

CDR3 amino acids: CATSSLRSPLPYEQYF. CDR3 bases: TGTGCCACCAGCAGCCTTAGATCCCCTCTTCCCTACGAGCAGTACTTC. The rearrangement links TRBV15 to TRBJ2-7; D gene ambiguous. Germline CDR1 and CDR2: LNHNV and YYDKDF (reference sequence). The CDR3 has 16 amino acids. V was pared by 3 bases and J by 2 bases, with 17 bases between.

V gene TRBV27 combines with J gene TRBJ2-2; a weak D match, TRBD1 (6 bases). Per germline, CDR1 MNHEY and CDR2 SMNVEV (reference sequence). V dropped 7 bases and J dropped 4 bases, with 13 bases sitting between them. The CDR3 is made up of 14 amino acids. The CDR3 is CASTPGHSTGELFF. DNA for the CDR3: TGTGCCAGCACCCCGGGACATAGCACCGGGGAGCTGTTTTTT.

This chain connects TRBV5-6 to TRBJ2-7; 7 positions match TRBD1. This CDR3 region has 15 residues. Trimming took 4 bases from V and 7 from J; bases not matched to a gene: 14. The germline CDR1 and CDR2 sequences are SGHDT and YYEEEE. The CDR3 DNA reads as TGTGCCAGCAGCGCTACAGGACAGGCTACAAGGGAGCAGTACTTC. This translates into CASSATGQATREQYF. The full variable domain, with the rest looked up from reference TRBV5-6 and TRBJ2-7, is DAGVTQSPTHLIKTRGQQVTLRCSPKSGHDTVSWYQQALGQGPQFIFQYYEEEERQRGNFPDRFSGHQFPNYSSELNVNALLLGDSALYLCASSATGQATREQYFGPGTRLTVT.

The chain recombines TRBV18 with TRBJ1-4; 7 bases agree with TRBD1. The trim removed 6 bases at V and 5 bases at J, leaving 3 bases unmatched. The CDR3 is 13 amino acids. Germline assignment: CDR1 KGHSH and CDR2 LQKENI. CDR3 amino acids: CASSRGQNEKLFF. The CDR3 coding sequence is TGTGCCAGCTCCAGGGGACAGAATGAAAAACTGTTTTTT.

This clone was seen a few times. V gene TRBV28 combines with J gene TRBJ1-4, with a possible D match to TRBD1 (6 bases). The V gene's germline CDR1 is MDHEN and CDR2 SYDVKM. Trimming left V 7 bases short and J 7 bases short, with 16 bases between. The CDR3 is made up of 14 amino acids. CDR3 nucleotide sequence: TGTGCCAGCACCCCCCAAGGGGGGGTTGAAAAACTGTTTTTT. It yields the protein CASTPQGGVEKLFF.

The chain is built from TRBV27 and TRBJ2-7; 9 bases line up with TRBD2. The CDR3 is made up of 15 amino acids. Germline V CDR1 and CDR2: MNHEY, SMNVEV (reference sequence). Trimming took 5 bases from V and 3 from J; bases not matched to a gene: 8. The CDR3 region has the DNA TGTGCCAGCAGTACATCCGGGACTAGCAGCTACGAGCAGTACTTC. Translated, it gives CASSTSGTSSYEQYF.

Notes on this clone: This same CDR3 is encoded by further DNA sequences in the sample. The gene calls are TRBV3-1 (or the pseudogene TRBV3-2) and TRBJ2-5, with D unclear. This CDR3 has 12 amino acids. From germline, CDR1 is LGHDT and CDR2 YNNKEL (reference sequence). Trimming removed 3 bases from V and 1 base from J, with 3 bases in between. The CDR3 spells CASSHLQETQYF. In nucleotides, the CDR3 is TGTGCCAGCAGCCACCTCCAAGAGACCCAGTACTTC.

The DNA of the CDR3 is TGTGCCAGCAGCTCCCAGGCACACAATGAGCAGTTCTTC. Translation gives CASSSQAHNEQFF. The chain is built from TRBV7-2 and TRBJ2-1, with D uncertain. V was clipped by 4 bases and J by 5 bases, with 9 bases between them. Germline V CDR1 and CDR2: SGHTA, FQGNSA. CDR3 size: 13 residues.

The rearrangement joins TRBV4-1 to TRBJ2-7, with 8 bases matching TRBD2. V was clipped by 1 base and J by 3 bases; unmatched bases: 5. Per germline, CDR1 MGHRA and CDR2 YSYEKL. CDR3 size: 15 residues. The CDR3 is CASSQGTSGFYEQYF. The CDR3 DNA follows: TGCGCCAGCAGCCAAGGAACTAGCGGATTCTACGAGCAGTACTTC.

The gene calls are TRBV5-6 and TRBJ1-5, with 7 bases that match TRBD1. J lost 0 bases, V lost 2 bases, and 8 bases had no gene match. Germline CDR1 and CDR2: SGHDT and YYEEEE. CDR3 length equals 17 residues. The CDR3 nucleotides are TGTGCCAGCAGCTTTACCGGGACAGCGTATAGCAATCAGCCCCAGCATTTT. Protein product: CASSFTGTAYSNQPQHF.

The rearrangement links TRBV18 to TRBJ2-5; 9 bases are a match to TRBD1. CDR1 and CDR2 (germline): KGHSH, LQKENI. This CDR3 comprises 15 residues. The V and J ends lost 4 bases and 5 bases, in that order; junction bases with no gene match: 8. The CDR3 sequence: CASSRPTGGVETQYF. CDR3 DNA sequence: TGTGCCAGCTCACGCCCAACAGGGGGCGTGGAGACCCAGTACTTC.

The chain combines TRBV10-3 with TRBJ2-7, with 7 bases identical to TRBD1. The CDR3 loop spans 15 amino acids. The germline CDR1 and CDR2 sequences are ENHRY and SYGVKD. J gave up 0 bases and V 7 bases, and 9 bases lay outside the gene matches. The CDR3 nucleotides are TGTGCCATCAACAAAGGACAGGCGAGCTCCTACGAGCAGTACTTC. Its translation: CAINKGQASSYEQYF.

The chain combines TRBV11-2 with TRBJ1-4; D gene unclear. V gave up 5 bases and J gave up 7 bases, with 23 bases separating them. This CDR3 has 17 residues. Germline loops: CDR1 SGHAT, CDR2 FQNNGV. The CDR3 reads CASSPLTGLKGGEKLFF. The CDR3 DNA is TGTGCCAGCAGCCCCCTGACCGGGCTAAAGGGAGGTGAAAAACTGTTTTTT.

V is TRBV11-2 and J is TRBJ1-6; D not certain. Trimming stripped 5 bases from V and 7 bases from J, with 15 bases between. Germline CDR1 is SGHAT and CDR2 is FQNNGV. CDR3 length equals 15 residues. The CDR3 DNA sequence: TGTGCCAGCAGCCCTTCGGGCAGCGGGAATTCACCCCTCCACTTT. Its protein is CASSPSGSGNSPLHF.

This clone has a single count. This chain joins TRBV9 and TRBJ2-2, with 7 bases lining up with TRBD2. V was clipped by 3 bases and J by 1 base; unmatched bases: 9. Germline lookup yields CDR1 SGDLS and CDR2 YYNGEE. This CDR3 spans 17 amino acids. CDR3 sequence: CASSATFGGRNTGELFF. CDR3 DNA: TGTGCCAGCAGCGCCACGTTCGGCGGGAGGAACACCGGGGAGCTGTTTTTT.

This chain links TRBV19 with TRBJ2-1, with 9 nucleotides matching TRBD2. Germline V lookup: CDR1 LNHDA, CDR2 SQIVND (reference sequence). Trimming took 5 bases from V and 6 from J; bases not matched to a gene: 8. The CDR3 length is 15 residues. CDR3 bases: TGTGCCAGTAGTCCCTTAGCGGGAGAGGGCAATGAGCAGTTCTTC. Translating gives CASSPLAGEGNEQFF.